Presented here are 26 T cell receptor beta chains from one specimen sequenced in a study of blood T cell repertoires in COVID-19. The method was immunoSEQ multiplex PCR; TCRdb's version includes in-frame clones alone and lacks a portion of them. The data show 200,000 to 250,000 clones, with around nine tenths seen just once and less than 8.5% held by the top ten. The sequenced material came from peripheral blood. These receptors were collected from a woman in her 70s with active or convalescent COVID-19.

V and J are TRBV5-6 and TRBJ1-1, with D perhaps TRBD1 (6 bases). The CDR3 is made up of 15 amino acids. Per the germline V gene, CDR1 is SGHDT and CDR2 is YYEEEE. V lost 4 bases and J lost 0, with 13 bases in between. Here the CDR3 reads CASSHQDRLNTEAFF. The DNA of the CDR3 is TGTGCCAGCAGCCACCAGGACAGATTGAACACTGAAGCTTTCTTT.

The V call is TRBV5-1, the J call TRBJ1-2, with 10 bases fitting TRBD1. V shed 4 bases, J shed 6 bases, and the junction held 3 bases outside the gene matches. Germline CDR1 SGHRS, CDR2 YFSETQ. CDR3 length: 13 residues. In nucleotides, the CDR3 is TGCGCCAGCAGCCGACAGGGGGCTAATGGCTACACCTTC. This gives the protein CASSRQGANGYTF.

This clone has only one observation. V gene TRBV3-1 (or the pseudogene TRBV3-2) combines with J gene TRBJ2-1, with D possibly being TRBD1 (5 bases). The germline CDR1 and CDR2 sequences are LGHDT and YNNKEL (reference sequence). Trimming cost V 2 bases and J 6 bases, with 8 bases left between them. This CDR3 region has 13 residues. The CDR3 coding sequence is TGTGCCAGCAGCCAATTCGACAGCAATGAGCAGTTCTTC. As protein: CASSQFDSNEQFF.

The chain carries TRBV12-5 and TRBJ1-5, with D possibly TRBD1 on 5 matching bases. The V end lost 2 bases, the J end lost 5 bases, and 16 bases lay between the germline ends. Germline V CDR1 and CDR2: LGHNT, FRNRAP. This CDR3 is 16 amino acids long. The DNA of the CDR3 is TGTGCTAGTGGTTTGACACCCGACAGTCGGTATCAGCCCCAGCATTTT. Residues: CASGLTPDSRYQPQHF.

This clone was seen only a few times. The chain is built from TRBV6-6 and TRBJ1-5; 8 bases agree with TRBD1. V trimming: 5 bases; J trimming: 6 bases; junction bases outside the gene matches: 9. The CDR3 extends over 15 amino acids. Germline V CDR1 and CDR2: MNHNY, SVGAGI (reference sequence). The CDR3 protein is CASSRGTGGTQPQHF. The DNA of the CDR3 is TGTGCCAGCAGTAGGGGTACAGGGGGAACTCAGCCCCAGCATTTT.

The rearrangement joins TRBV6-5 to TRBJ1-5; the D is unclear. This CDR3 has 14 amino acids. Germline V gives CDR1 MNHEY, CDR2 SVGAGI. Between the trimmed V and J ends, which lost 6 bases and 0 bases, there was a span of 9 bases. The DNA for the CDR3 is TGTGCCAGCAGAGCAACTTATAGCAATCAGCCCCAGCATTTT. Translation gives CASRATYSNQPQHF.

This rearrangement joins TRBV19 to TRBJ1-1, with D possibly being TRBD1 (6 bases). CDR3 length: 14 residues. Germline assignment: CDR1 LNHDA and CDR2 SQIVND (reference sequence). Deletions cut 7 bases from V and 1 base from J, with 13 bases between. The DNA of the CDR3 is TGTGCCAGTATATCAGACAGGAGGAACACTGAAGCTTTCTTT. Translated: CASISDRRNTEAFF.

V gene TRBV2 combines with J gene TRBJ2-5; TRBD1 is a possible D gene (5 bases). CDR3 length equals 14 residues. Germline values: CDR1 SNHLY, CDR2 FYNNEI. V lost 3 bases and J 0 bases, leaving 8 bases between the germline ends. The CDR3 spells CASSDKGDQETQYF. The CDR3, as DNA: TGTGCCAGCAGTGATAAAGGGGACCAAGAGACCCAGTACTTC.

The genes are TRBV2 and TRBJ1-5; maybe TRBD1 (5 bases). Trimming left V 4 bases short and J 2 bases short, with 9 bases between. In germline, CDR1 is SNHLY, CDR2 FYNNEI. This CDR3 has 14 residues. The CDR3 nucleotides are TGTGCCAGCAGTGCAGGGTCCGGCAATCAGCCCCAGCATTTT. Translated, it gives CASSAGSGNQPQHF. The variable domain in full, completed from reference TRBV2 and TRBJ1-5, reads EPEVTQTPSHQVTQMGQEVILRCVPISNHLYFYWYRQILGQKVEFLVSFYNNEISEKSEIFDDQFSVERPDGSNFTLKIRSTKLEDSAMYFCASSAGSGNQPQHFGDGTRLSIL.

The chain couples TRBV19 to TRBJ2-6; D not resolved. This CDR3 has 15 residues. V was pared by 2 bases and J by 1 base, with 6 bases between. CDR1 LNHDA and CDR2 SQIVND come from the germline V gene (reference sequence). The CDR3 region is CASSISSSGANVLTF. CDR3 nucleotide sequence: TGTGCCAGTAGTATAAGCTCATCTGGGGCCAACGTCCTGACTTTC.

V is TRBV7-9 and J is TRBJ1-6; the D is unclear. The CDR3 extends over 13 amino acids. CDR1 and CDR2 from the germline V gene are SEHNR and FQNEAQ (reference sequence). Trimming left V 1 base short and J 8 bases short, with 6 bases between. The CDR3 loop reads CASSLDSDSPLHF. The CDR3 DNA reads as TGTGCCAGCAGCTTAGACTCGGATTCACCCCTCCACTTT.

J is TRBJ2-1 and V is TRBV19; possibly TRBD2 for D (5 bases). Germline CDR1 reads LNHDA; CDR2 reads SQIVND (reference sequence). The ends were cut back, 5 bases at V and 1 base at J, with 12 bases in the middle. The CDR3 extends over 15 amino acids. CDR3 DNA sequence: TGTGCCAGTAGTTCGAGGGAGAGATCCTACAATGAGCAGTTCTTC. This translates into CASSSRERSYNEQFF.

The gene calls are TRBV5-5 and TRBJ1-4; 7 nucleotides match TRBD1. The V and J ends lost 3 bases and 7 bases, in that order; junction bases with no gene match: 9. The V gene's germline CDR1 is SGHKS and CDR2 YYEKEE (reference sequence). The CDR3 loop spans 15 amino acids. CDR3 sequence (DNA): TGTGCCAGCAGCTATACGACAGGGTTCGGTGAAAAACTGTTTTTT. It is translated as CASSYTTGFGEKLFF.

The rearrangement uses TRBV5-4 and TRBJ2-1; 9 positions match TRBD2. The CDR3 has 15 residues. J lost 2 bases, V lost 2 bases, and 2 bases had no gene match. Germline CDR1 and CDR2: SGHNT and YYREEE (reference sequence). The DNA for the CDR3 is TGTGCCAGCAGCTTTCAGCGGGGGGCCTACAATGAGCAGTTCTTC. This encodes CASSFQRGAYNEQFF.

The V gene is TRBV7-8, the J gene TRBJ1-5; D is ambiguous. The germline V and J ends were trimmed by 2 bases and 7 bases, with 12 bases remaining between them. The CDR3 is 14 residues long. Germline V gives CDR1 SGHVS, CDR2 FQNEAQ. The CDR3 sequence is CASSLNRVRQPQHF. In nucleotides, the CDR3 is TGTGCCAGCAGCTTAAACCGGGTAAGGCAGCCCCAGCATTTT.

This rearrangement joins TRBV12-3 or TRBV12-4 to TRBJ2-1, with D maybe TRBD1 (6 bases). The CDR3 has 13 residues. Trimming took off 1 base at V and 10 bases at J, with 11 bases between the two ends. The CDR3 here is CASSLVGAREQFF. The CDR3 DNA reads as TGTGCCAGCAGTTTAGTGGGGGCTCGGGAGCAGTTCTTC.

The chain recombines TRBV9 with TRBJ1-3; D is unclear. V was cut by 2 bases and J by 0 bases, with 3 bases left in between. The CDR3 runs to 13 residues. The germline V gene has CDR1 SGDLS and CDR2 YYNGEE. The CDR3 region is CASSVSSGNTIYF. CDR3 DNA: TGTGCCAGCAGCGTTAGCTCTGGAAACACCATATATTTT.

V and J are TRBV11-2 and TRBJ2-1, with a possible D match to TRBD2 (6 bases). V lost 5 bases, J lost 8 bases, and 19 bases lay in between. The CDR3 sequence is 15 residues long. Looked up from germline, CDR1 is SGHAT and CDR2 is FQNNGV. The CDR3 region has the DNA TGTGCCAGCAGCATACATTACCGGACTATTGATGAGCAGTTCTTC. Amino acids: CASSIHYRTIDEQFF.

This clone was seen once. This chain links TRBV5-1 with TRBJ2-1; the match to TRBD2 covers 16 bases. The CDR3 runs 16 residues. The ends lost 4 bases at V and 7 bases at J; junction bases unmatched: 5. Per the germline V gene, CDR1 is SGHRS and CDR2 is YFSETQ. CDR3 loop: CASSTGTSGGANEQFF. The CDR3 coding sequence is TGCGCCAGCAGCACCGGGACTAGCGGGGGGGCTAATGAGCAGTTCTTC.

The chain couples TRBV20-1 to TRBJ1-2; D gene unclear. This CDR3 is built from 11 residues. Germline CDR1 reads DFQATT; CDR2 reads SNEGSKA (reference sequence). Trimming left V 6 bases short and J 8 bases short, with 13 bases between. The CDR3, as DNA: TGCAGTGCCGGGAGGAGGCTAGGCTACACCTTC. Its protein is CSAGRRLGYTF.

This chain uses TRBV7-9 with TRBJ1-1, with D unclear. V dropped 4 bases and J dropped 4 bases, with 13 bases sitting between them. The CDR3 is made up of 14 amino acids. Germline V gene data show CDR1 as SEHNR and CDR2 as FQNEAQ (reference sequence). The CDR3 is CASSSPRWSTEAFF. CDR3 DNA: TGTGCCAGCAGCTCCCCGAGGTGGAGCACTGAAGCTTTCTTT.

This CDR3 reads CASSENPVNEQFF. DNA of the CDR3: TGTGCCAGCAGTGAAAATCCAGTCAATGAGCAGTTCTTC. The chain has TRBV6-1 and TRBJ2-1; D call uncertain. Germline CDR1 reads MNHNS; CDR2 reads SASEGT. V gave up 2 bases and J gave up 6 bases, with 8 bases separating them. The CDR3 loop spans 13 amino acids.

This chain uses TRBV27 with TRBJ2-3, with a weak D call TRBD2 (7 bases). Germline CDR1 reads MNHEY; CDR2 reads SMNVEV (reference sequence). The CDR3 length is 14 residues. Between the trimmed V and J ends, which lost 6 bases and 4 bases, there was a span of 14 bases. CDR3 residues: CASRSGGRADTQYF. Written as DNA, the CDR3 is TGTGCCAGCAGATCGGGGGGCCGGGCAGATACGCAGTATTTT.

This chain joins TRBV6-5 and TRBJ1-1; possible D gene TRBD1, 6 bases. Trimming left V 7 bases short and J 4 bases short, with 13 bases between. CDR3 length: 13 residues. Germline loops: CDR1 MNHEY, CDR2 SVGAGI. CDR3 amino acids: CASTTEGGTEAFF. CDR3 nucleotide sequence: TGTGCCAGCACCACCGAAGGGGGCACTGAAGCTTTCTTT.

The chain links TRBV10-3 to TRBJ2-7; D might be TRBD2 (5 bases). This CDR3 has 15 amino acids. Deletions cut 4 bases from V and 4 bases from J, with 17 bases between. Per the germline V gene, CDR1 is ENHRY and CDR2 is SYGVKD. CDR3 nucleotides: TGTGCCATCAGTGGATCCCTGACTCGGGGTTACGAGCAGTACTTC. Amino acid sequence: CAISGSLTRGYEQYF.

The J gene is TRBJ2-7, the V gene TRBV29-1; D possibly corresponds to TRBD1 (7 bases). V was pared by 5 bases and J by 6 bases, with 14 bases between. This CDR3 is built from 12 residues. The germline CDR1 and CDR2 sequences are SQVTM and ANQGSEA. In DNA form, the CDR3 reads TGCAGCGTTCGGCAGGGGGGAGGCGAGCAGTACTTC. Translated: CSVRQGGGEQYF.